This T cell receptor (beta chain) was retrieved from a study of T cells in Graves' hyperthyroidism and ophthalmopathy. Amplified TCR beta CDR3 regions came from RNA transcripts. The HTBI set primed first-round TCR CDR3 RT-PCR. TCRdb analysed the multiplex PCR reads with MiXCR anew, one entry per CDR3 protein. The data hold roughly 640,000 distinct CDR3 sequences, with roughly 16% observed a single time. Details on this clonotype: This clone may be a read error of a much larger clone one base away.

The study included ophthalmopathy patients with Clinical Activity Score at least 3, NOSPECS grade at least 4 and duration under 3 months. Criteria for exclusion of patients were uncontrolled infection, other autoimmune disease, pregnancy or lactation. Germline loops: CDR1 SGHAT, CDR2 FQDESV (reference sequence). The CDR3 has 14 residues. This clonotype was obtained from a woman aged 35 to 49 with Graves' ophthalmopathy. The genes are TRBV11-1 and TRBJ2-7, with D possibly being TRBD1 (6 bases). The sample taken for sequencing was blood. The DNA of the CDR3 is TGTGCCGGCAGCCCCTCGGTAAGGGGGATCGAGCAGTACTTC. Amino acid sequence: CAGSPSVRGIEQYF.